The 21 T cell receptor beta chains presented below share a single source sample, sequenced in a study of blood T cell repertoires in COVID-19. Libraries were prepared by immunoSEQ multiplex PCR; TCRdb keeps only in-frame clonotypes and omits some of them. Here the sample spans about 290,000 clones, 89% being singletons. The sample taken for sequencing was peripheral blood. The receptors originated from a woman in her 30s with COVID-19, enrolled during active disease.

The rearrangement uses TRBV29-1 and TRBJ2-3; the D gene is possibly TRBD2 (5 bases). V lost 4 bases and J 6 bases, leaving 11 bases between the germline ends. Germline CDR1 reads SQVTM; CDR2 reads ANQGSEA. The CDR3 extends over 12 amino acids. CDR3 DNA: TGCAGCGTTGGGACTCCCACGGATACGCAGTATTTT. It is translated as CSVGTPTDTQYF.

The chain couples TRBV9 to TRBJ2-7; 7 bases align to TRBD1. CDR1 SGDLS and CDR2 YYNGEE come from the germline V gene. The length of the CDR3 is 13 residues. Unmatched junction bases numbered 9, after V lost 10 bases and J lost 2 bases. For the CDR3, the DNA is TGTGCCTCCGCTGGGCAGGGGGCCTACGAGCAGTACTTC. Encoded protein: CASAGQGAYEQYF. Based on the CDR3 plus reference TRBV9 and TRBJ2-7, the full variable domain is DSGVTQTPKHLITATGQRVTLRCSPRSGDLSVYWYQQSLDQGLQFLIQYYNGEERAKGNILERFSAQQFPDLHSELNLSSLELGDSALYFCASAGQGAYEQYFGPGTRLTVT.

J is TRBJ2-3 and V is TRBV28, with TRBD1 matching 7 bases. The CDR3 spans 16 residues. The V segment lost 6 bases and the J segment 6 bases; nucleotides outside the gene matches: 15. Germline values: CDR1 MDHEN, CDR2 SYDVKM. CDR3 amino acids: CASSPLEGAKWDTQYF. The CDR3 DNA reads as TGTGCCAGCAGCCCCCTAGAGGGGGCAAAATGGGATACGCAGTATTTT.

This clone was observed a handful of times. Because the CDR3 is missing its conserved closing phenylalanine or tryptophan, this is likely a read error. It is unclear where the CDR3 begins or ends on the DNA, so no DNA is shown, and the CDR3 is as TCRdb lists it. The V gene is TRBV24-1, the J gene TRBJ1-1. The CDR3 length equals 11 residues, ends included. The V gene's germline CDR1 is KGHDR and CDR2 SFDVKD. CDR3 sequence: CATSEQKGGGT.

This chain joins TRBV9 and TRBJ2-3; 8 bases are a match to TRBD2. J was trimmed by 2 bases and V by 3 bases; bases with no gene match: 5. The CDR3 sequence is 15 residues long. Germline V lookup: CDR1 SGDLS, CDR2 YYNGEE. The DNA of the CDR3 is TGTGCCAGCAGCGCCCGGGGGGGCGCCACAGATACGCAGTATTTT. The encoded protein is CASSARGGATDTQYF. The full variable domain, in which reference TRBV9 and TRBJ2-3 provide the parts outside the CDR3, is DSGVTQTPKHLITATGQRVTLRCSPRSGDLSVYWYQQSLDQGLQFLIQYYNGEERAKGNILERFSAQQFPDLHSELNLSSLELGDSALYFCASSARGGATDTQYFGPGTRLTVL.

The rearrangement links TRBV3-1 (or the pseudogene TRBV3-2) to TRBJ2-1; TRBD1 is a possible D gene (7 bases). There are 19 residues in the CDR3. The V gene's germline CDR1 is LGHDT and CDR2 YNNKEL (reference sequence). V dropped 4 bases and J dropped 8 bases, with 30 bases sitting between them. The CDR3 protein is CASSRTLRWTGGGPDEQFF. CDR3 bases: TGTGCCAGCAGCCGAACGCTCCGCTGGACAGGAGGGGGCCCGGATGAGCAGTTCTTC.

The V call is TRBV18, the J call TRBJ2-1; no firm D call. This CDR3 has 13 amino acids. The V and J ends lost 3 bases and 4 bases respectively, with 7 bases between them. Germline lookup yields CDR1 KGHSH and CDR2 LQKENI. The CDR3 protein is CASSPLRYNEQFF. DNA for the CDR3: TGTGCCAGCTCACCCCTCAGATACAATGAGCAGTTCTTC.

V and J are TRBV2 and TRBJ2-3; TRBD1 agrees at 8 bases. The CDR3 covers 16 residues. CDR1 and CDR2 from the germline V gene are SNHLY and FYNNEI. J was trimmed by 2 bases and V by 6 bases; bases with no gene match: 10. The CDR3 coding sequence is TGTGCCAGCAGCCAGGGGGCTTTCGGCTACACAGATACGCAGTATTTT. It yields the protein CASSQGAFGYTDTQYF.

V usage is TRBV6-2 or TRBV6-3 and J usage is TRBJ2-7, with D possibly matching TRBD1 (6 bases). Looked up from germline, CDR1 is MNHEY and CDR2 is SVGEGT. V lost 3 bases and J lost 0, with 18 bases in between. The CDR3 length is 17 residues. Written as DNA, the CDR3 is TGTGCCAGCAGTTATAGCCTGGGACACCTGCTCTCCTACGAGCAGTACTTC. Its protein product is CASSYSLGHLLSYEQYF.

The chain joins TRBV12-5 to TRBJ1-4; 9 bases agree with TRBD1. The CDR3 loop spans 13 amino acids. V gave up 1 base and J gave up 15 bases; unmatched junction bases: 6. Germline lookup yields CDR1 LGHNT and CDR2 FRNRAP. In DNA form, the CDR3 reads TGTGCTAGTGGTTTGGCCCGGACAGGGGAATTGTTTTTT. Residues: CASGLARTGELFF.

This chain links TRBV2 with TRBJ1-2; D may be TRBD1 (5 bases). The CDR3 sequence is 13 residues long. Per the germline V gene, CDR1 is SNHLY and CDR2 is FYNNEI. Deletions cut 4 bases from V and 6 bases from J, with 12 bases between. CDR3: CASSVLEGHGYTF. DNA of the CDR3: TGTGCCAGCAGTGTACTGGAGGGGCATGGCTACACCTTC. Based on the CDR3 plus reference TRBV2 and TRBJ1-2, the full variable domain is EPEVTQTPSHQVTQMGQEVILRCVPISNHLYFYWYRQILGQKVEFLVSFYNNEISEKSEIFDDQFSVERPDGSNFTLKIRSTKLEDSAMYFCASSVLEGHGYTFGSGTRLTVV.

The rearrangement joins TRBV5-8 to TRBJ2-5; TRBD2 matches 12 bases. With V trimmed by 5 bases and J by 1 base, 6 bases remained unmatched. The CDR3 totals 16 residues. The germline V gene encodes CDR1 SGHTS and CDR2 YDEGEE. For the CDR3, the DNA is TGTGCCAGCAGACGGACTAGCGGGGCGTTCCAAGAGACCCAGTACTTC. It translates to CASRRTSGAFQETQYF.

The chain joins TRBV9 to TRBJ2-7; unclear D gene. The V gene lost 0 bases and the J gene lost 2 bases, with 9 bases spanning the gap. The CDR3 spans 14 residues. Germline V CDR1 and CDR2: SGDLS, YYNGEE. The CDR3 sequence is CASSVDSSPYEQYF. The CDR3 coding sequence is TGTGCCAGCAGCGTAGATTCCTCTCCCTACGAGCAGTACTTC.

This clone has a single count. For the CDR3, the DNA is TGTGCCAGCAGTTACTCGATAACCGTACTCCAGCCCCAGCATTTT. This encodes CASSYSITVLQPQHF. This sequence joins TRBV6-5 and TRBJ1-5, with D unclear. Trimming took off 0 bases at V and 7 bases at J, with 13 bases between the two ends. Germline V gene sequence: CDR1 MNHEY, CDR2 SVGAGI. The CDR3 covers 15 residues.

This sequence joins TRBV18 and TRBJ1-2, with D possibly matching TRBD1 (6 bases). The CDR3 has 13 residues. V was pared by 4 bases and J by 6 bases, with 12 bases between. Looked up from germline, CDR1 is KGHSH and CDR2 is LQKENI. The DNA of the CDR3 is TGTGCCAGCTCACTCCGACAGGAAAATGGCTACACCTTC. It is translated as CASSLRQENGYTF. The entire variable domain, with the rest obtained from reference TRBV18 and TRBJ1-2, is as follows: NAGVMQNPRHLVRRRGQEARLRCSPMKGHSHVYWYRQLPEEGLKFMVYLQKENIIDESGMPKERFSAEFPKEGPSILRIQQVVRGDSAAYFCASSLRQENGYTFGSGTRLTVV.

The chain joins TRBV29-1 to TRBJ1-2, with D tentatively TRBD1 (5 bases). Deletions cut 4 bases from V and 8 bases from J, with 14 bases between. This CDR3 has 12 amino acids. CDR1 and CDR2 from the germline V gene are SQVTM and ANQGSEA. The CDR3 here is CSVAGRAQGYTF. The CDR3 DNA is TGCAGCGTTGCCGGCAGGGCTCAGGGCTACACCTTC.

This clone has just one count. This chain uses TRBV29-1 with TRBJ1-1; tentatively, D is TRBD1 (5 bases). Trimming took 7 bases from V and 9 from J, leaving 15 bases between them. There are 11 residues in the CDR3. Germline-derived CDR1 and CDR2 are SQVTM and ANQGSEA. Here the CDR3 reads CSASLGLKAFF. CDR3 sequence (DNA): TGCAGCGCATCATTGGGGCTAAAAGCTTTCTTT. The full variable domain, rest sourced from reference TRBV29-1 and TRBJ1-1, is SAVISQKPSRDICQRGTSLTIQCQVDSQVTMMFWYRQQPGQSLTLIATANQGSEATYESGFVIDKFPISRPNLTFSTLTVSNMSPEDSSIYLCSASLGLKAFFGQGTRLTVV.

J is TRBJ2-1 and V is TRBV9, with 7 positions matching TRBD1. Looked up from germline, CDR1 is SGDLS and CDR2 is YYNGEE. Trimming cost V 3 bases and J 4 bases; bases outside gene matches: 10. The CDR3 spans 16 residues. For the CDR3, the DNA is TGTGCCAGCAGCGCAGGGGGAAGGACAGTTTACAATGAGCAGTTCTTC. It codes for CASSAGGRTVYNEQFF. The full variable domain, its missing parts supplied by reference TRBV9 and TRBJ2-1, is DSGVTQTPKHLITATGQRVTLRCSPRSGDLSVYWYQQSLDQGLQFLIQYYNGEERAKGNILERFSAQQFPDLHSELNLSSLELGDSALYFCASSAGGRTVYNEQFFGPGTRLTVL.

This clone was picked up one time. This chain links TRBV5-1 with TRBJ2-1; TRBD2 agrees at 7 bases. Germline V gives CDR1 SGHRS, CDR2 YFSETQ. The CDR3 loop spans 16 amino acids. After removal of 4 bases from V and 0 bases from J, the junction contained 7 bases not matched to a gene. DNA of the CDR3: TGCGCCAGCAGCCCTAAGACTAGCTACTCCTACAATGAGCAGTTCTTC. Amino acids: CASSPKTSYSYNEQFF.

The V gene is TRBV9, the J gene TRBJ1-2, with D unresolved. The ends were cut back, 3 bases at V and 0 bases at J, with 6 bases in the middle. The CDR3 consists of 13 residues. Germline-derived CDR1 and CDR2 are SGDLS and YYNGEE. Here the CDR3 reads CASSAGTNYGYTF. The DNA of the CDR3 is TGTGCCAGCAGCGCCGGGACTAACTATGGCTACACCTTC.

The chain employs TRBV19 and TRBJ1-2, with D perhaps TRBD1 (6 bases). The CDR3 runs to 14 residues. V shed 9 bases and J shed 2 bases, with 16 bases lying between them. CDR1 is LNHDA, CDR2 SQIVND, per germline (reference sequence). The DNA of the CDR3 is TGTGCCAGCGAACCGGGACAATTGAACTATGGCTACACCTTC. Translating it yields CASEPGQLNYGYTF.